The clone carrying this T cell receptor beta chain has only one observation. The data derive from a study of blood T cell repertoires in COVID-19. Study-level information: COVID-19 samples from acute and convalescent phases originated in the United States, Italy and Spain. PBMCs, B-cell-depleted T cells, or T cells were the source of the cDNA or gDNA that made up the material.

In the original analysis: Estimates of nucleated cell counts were drawn from the amplification of reference gene primers. Repertoires were generated with immunoSEQ multiplex PCR, while TCRdb's copy carries only in-frame clones and drops some. D and trimming were read from the DNA, whereas the V and J calls and clone size are those reported in that table. The sample lists nearly 40,000 clones, over 75% occurring once. The V and J ends lost 0 bases and 4 bases, in that order; junction bases with no gene match: 3. This CDR3 is 16 amino acids long. Germline-derived CDR1 and CDR2 are LGHNA and YSLEER. The V and J genes are TRBV4-3 and TRBJ2-1; 10 bases are shared with TRBD2. The receptor's source is a woman in her seventies with acute or convalescent COVID-19. The sequenced material came from peripheral blood. CDR3: CASSQDTAGGYNEQFF. The CDR3 nucleotides read TGCGCCAGCAGCCAAGATACAGCGGGGGGGTACAATGAGCAGTTCTTC.